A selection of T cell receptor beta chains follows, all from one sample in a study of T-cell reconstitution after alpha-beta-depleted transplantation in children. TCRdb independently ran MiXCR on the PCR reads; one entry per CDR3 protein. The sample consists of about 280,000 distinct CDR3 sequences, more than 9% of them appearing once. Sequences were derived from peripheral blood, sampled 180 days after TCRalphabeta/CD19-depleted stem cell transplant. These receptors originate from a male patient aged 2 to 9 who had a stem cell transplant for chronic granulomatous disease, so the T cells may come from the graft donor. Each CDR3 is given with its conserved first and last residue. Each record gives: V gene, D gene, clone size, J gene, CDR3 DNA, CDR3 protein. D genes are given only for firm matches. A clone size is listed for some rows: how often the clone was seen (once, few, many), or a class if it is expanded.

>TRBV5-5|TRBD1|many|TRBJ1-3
TGTGCCAGCAGCAAGGGACAGAGTGGAAACACCATATATTTT
CASSKGQSGNTIYF
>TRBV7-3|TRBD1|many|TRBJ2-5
TGTGCCAGCAGCTTAACGGGACAGGGTGGCGAGACCCAGTACTTC
CASSLTGQGGETQYF
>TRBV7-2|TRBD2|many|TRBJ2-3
TGTGCCAGCAGCTCGATAACTAGCGGGAGGGCAGATACGCAGTATTTT
CASSSITSGRADTQYF
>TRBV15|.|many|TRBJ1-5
TGTGCCACCAGCCCAAGGAGCGGGGGGCTGGTAGGCAATCAGCCCCAGCATTTT
CATSPRSGGLVGNQPQHF
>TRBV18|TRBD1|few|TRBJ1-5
TGTGCCAGCTCCCCTCCTGGACAGGGGAGAGGCCAGCCCCAGCATTTT
CASSPPGQGRGQPQHF
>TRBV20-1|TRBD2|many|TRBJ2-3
TGCAGTGCTAGAGGCGGGCTGAGCGGGGGACGCACAGATACGCAGTATTTT
CSARGGLSGGRTDTQYF
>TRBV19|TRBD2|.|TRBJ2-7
TGTGCCAGTAGTACTACCGGGACTAGCGCCTACGAGCAGTACTTC
CASSTTGTSAYEQYF
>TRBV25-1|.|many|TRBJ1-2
TGTGCCAGCAGTGAATATGCGCAGTCGGACGGCTACACCTTC
CASSEYAQSDGYTF
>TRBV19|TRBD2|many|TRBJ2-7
TGTGCCACCGCGAAGGGACTAGCGGCCTACGAGCAGTACTTC
CATAKGLAAYEQYF
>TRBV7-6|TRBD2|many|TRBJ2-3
TGTGCCAGCAGCTTAGTGAGCGGGAGTAGGCCAGATACGCAGTATTTT
CASSLVSGSRPDTQYF
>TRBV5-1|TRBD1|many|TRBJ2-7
TGCGCCAGCAGCGTGGACAGGGAAAACTACGAGCAGTACTTC
CASSVDRENYEQYF
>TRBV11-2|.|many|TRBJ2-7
TGTGCCAGCAGCCAGGGGCCGGGATACGAGCAGTACTTC
CASSQGPGYEQYF
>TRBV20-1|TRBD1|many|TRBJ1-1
TGCAGTGCTCGGGACAGGGACCTAGCAGCTTTCTTT
CSARDRDLAAFF
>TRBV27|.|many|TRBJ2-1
TGTGCCAGCAGACCATATCAGGGCATCTACAATGAGCAGTTCTTC
CASRPYQGIYNEQFF
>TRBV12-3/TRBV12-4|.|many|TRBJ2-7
TGTGCCAGCACCATCTCCGGAGTTGGCCCCGAGCAGTACTTC
CASTISGVGPEQYF
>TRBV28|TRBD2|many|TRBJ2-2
TGTGCCAGCAGCCAAAGGACTAGCGGAGACACCGGGGAGCTGTTTTTT
CASSQRTSGDTGELFF
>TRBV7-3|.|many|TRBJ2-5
TGTGCCAGCAGCTTGAACGGGGGAAGTGGTGGAGAGACCCAGTACTTC
CASSLNGGSGGETQYF
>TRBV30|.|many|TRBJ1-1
TGTGCCTGGAGTATGCGGAACACGAACACTGAAGCTTTCTTT
CAWSMRNTNTEAFF
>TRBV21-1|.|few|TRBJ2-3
TGTGCCAGCAGCAAAGAGGAGACACCATTAGCGAAATTAATCGAAGATACGCAGTATTTT
CASSKEETPLAKLIEDTQYF
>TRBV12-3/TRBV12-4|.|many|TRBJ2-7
TGTGCCAGCAGGGGACCCCCACGAGAGCAGTACTTC
CASRGPPREQYF
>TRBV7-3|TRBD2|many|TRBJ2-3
TGTGCCAGCAGCTTGCGAGCGGGGGCCACAGATACGCAGTATTTT
CASSLRAGATDTQYF
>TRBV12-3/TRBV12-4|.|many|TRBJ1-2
TGTGCCAGCAGTTTGGGGACGACTATCTATGGCTACACCTTC
CASSLGTTIYGYTF
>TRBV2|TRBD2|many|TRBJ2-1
TGTGCCAGCAGCCCCCCAAGCGGGAGAGAATACAATGAGCAGTTCTTC
CASSPPSGREYNEQFF
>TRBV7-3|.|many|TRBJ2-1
TGTGCCAGCAGCCCCAGGGTGAGGGCGACCAGCTCCTACAATGAGCAGTTCTTC
CASSPRVRATSSYNEQFF
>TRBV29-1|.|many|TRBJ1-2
TGCAGCGTTCTGGGGGCTAACTATGGCTACACCTTC
CSVLGANYGYTF
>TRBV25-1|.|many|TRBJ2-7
TGTGCCAGCAGTGAACGAGGCGGCTCCTACGAGCAGTACTTC
CASSERGGSYEQYF
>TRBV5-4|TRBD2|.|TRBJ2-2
TGTGCCAGCACCCGGGTCGGGGGGAACGGGGAGCTGTTTTTT
CASTRVGGNGELFF
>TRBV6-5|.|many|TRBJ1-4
TGTGCCAGCAGTTTCAGCTTTCCCCTTCCGTATAATGAAAAACTGTTTTTT
CASSFSFPLPYNEKLFF
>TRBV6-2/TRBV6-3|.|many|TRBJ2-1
TGTGCCAGCAGTTACTGGCGGGGAGCTTACAATGAGCAGTTCTTC
CASSYWRGAYNEQFF
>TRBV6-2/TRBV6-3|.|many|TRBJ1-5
TGTGCCAGCAATAGGGGGGTAAGCAATCAGCCCCAGCATTTT
CASNRGVSNQPQHF
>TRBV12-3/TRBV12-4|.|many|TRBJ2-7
TGTGCCAGCAGTTTGGACGGACGGAGCTCCTACGAGCAGTACTTC
CASSLDGRSSYEQYF
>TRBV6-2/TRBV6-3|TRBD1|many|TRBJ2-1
TGTGCCAGCAGGCGACAGGGGGCGGGGAATGAGCAGTTCTTC
CASRRQGAGNEQFF